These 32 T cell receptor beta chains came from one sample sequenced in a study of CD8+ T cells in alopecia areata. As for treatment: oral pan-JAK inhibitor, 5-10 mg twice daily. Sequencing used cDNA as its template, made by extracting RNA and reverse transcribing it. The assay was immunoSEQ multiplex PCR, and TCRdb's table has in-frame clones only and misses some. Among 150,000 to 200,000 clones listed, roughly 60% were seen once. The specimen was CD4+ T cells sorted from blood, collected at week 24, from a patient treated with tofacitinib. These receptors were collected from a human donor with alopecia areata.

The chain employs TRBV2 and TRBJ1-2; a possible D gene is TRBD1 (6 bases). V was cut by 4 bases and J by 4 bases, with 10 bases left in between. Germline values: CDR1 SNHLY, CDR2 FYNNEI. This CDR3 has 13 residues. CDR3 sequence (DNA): TGTGCCAGCAGTGTGGAGGGGGGCTATGGCTACACCTTC. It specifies CASSVEGGYGYTF.

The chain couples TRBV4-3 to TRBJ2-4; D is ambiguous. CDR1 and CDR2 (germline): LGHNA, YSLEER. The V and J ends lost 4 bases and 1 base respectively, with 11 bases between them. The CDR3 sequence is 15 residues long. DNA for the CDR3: TGCGCCAGCAGCCCGACCGGGCGGGCCAAAAACATTCAGTACTTC. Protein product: CASSPTGRAKNIQYF.

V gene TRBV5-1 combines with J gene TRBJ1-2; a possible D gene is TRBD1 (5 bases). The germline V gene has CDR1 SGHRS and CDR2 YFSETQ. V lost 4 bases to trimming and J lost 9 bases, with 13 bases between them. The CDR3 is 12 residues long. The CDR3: CASSHRIGSYTF. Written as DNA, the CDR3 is TGCGCCAGCAGCCACAGGATCGGGAGCTACACCTTC.

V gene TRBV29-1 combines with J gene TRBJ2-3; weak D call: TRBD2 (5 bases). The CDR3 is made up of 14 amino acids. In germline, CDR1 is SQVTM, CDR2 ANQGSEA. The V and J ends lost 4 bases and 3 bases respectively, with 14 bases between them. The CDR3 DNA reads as TGCAGCGTTGGAGAGGGCGAAGGAACAGATACGCAGTATTTT. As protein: CSVGEGEGTDTQYF.

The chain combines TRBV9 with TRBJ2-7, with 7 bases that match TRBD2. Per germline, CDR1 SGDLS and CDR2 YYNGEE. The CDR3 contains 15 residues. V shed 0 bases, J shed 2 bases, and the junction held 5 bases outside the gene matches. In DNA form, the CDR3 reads TGTGCCAGCAGCGTAGACCTAGCGGCTCCCTACGAGCAGTACTTC. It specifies CASSVDLAAPYEQYF.

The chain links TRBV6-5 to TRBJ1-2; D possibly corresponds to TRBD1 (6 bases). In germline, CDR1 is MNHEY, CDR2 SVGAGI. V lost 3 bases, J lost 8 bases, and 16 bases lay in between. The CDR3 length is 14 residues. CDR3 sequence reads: CASSYAGGAGGYTF. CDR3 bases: TGTGCCAGCAGTTATGCGGGGGGCGCTGGAGGCTACACCTTC.

The DNA for the CDR3 is TGTGCCTGGAGTGTAATTAGGGGTGGCTACACCTTC. It specifies CAWSVIRGGYTF. The rearrangement joins TRBV30 to TRBJ1-2, with D possibly being TRBD1 (5 bases). The V gene's germline CDR1 is GTSNPN and CDR2 SVGIG (reference sequence). V was clipped by 0 bases and J by 7 bases, with 9 bases between them. This CDR3 region has 12 residues. Full variable domain (missing parts from reference TRBV30 and TRBJ1-2): SQTIHQWPATLVQPVGSPLSLECTVEGTSNPNLYWYRQAAGRGLQLLFYSVGIGQISSEVPQNLSASRPQDRQFILSSKKLLLSDSGFYLCAWSVIRGGYTFGSGTRLTVV.

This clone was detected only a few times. The CDR3 DNA sequence: TGCGCCAGCAGCCAAGCCCGGGGGTTCATGCACACTGAAGCTTTCTTT. The encoded protein is CASSQARGFMHTEAFF. This chain uses TRBV4-3 with TRBJ1-1, with D possibly matching TRBD1 (5 bases). The CDR3 consists of 16 residues. CDR1 and CDR2 from the germline V gene are LGHNA and YSLEER. Trimming cost V 1 base and J 3 bases, with 15 bases left between them.

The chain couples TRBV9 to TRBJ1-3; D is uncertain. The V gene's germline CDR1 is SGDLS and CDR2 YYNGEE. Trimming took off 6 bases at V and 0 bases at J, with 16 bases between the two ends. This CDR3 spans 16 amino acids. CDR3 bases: TGTGCCAGCACCCCTTTGAGAGGAGACTCTGGAAACACCATATATTTT. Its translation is CASTPLRGDSGNTIYF. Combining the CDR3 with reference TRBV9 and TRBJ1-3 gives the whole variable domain DSGVTQTPKHLITATGQRVTLRCSPRSGDLSVYWYQQSLDQGLQFLIQYYNGEERAKGNILERFSAQQFPDLHSELNLSSLELGDSALYFCASTPLRGDSGNTIYFGEGSWLTVV.

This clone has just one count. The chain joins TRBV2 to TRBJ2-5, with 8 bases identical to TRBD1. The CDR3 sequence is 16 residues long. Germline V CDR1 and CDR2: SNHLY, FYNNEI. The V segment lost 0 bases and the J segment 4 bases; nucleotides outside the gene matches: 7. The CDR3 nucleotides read TGTGCCAGCAGTGAAGCGCTTCCACAGGGGGTAGAGACCCAGTACTTC. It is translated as CASSEALPQGVETQYF.

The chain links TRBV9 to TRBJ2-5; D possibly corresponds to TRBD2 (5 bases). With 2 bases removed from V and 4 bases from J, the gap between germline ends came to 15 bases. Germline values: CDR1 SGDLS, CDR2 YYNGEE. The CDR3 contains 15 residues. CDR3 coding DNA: TGTGCCAGCAGCGTTTCTCCTAGCTACTCAGAGACCCAGTACTTC. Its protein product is CASSVSPSYSETQYF.

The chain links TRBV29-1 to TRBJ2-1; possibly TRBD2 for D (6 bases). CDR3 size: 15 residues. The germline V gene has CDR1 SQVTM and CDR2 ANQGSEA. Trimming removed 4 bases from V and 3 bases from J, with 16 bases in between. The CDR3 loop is CSVVGGNIIYNEQFF. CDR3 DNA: TGCAGCGTTGTTGGAGGGAACATCATCTACAATGAGCAGTTCTTC.

CDR3 amino acids: CASSLPGRNIQYF. DNA of the CDR3: TGTGCCAGCAGCTTGCCAGGGAGGAACATTCAGTACTTC. V and J are TRBV5-6 and TRBJ2-4; tentative D call: TRBD2 (6 bases). This CDR3 has 13 residues. Looked up from germline, CDR1 is SGHDT and CDR2 is YYEEEE. Deletions cut 1 base from V and 7 bases from J, with 9 bases between. The full variable domain, rest sourced from reference TRBV5-6 and TRBJ2-4, is DAGVTQSPTHLIKTRGQQVTLRCSPKSGHDTVSWYQQALGQGPQFIFQYYEEEERQRGNFPDRFSGHQFPNYSSELNVNALLLGDSALYLCASSLPGRNIQYFGAGTRLSVL.

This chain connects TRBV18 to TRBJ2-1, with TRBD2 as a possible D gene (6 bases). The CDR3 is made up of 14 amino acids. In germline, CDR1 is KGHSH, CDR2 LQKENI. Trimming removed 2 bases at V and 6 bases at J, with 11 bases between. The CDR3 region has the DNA TGTGCCAGCTCACCATTTCGAGCGGGCAATGAGCAGTTCTTC. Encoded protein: CASSPFRAGNEQFF.

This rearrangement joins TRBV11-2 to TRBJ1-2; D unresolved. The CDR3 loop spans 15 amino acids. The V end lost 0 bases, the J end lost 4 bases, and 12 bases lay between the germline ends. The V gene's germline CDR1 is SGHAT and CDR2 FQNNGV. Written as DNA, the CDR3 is TGTGCCAGCAGCTTAGATCCCGCCAGCTTCTATGGCTACACCTTC. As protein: CASSLDPASFYGYTF.

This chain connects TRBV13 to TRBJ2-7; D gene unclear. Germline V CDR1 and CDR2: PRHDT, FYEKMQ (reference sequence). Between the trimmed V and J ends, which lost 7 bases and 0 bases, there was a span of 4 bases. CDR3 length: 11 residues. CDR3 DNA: TGTGCCAGCACAGTCTCCTACGAGCAGTACTTC. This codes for CASTVSYEQYF.

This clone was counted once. CDR3 region: CASSRGQGNSPLHF. The CDR3 DNA reads TGTGCCAGCAGTAGAGGACAGGGGAATTCACCCCTCCACTTT. This chain links TRBV25-1 with TRBJ1-6, with 9 positions matching TRBD1. There are 14 residues in the CDR3. Trimming removed 5 bases from V and 7 bases from J; junction bases left unmatched: 3. Germline V gene lookup returns CDR1 MGHDK and CDR2 SYGVNS.

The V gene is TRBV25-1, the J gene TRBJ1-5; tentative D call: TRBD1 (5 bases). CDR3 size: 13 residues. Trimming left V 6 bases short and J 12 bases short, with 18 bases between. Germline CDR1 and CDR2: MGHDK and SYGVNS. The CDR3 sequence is CASSDYGATNQHF. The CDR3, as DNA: TGTGCCAGCAGCGATTATGGGGCAACAAACCAGCATTTT.

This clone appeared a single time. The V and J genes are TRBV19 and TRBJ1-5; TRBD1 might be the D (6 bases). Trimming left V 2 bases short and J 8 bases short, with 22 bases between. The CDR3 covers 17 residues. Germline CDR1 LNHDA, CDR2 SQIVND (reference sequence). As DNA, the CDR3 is TGTGCCAGTAGTATATCACGGCCCAGGGGCTTAGGTGAGCCCCAGCATTTT. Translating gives CASSISRPRGLGEPQHF.

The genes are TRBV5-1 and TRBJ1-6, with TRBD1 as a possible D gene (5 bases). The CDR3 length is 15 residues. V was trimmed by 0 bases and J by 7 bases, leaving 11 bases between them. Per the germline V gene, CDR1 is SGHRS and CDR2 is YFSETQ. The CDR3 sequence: CASSLVPGTNSPLHF. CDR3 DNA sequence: TGCGCCAGCAGCTTGGTTCCAGGGACGAATTCACCCCTCCACTTT.

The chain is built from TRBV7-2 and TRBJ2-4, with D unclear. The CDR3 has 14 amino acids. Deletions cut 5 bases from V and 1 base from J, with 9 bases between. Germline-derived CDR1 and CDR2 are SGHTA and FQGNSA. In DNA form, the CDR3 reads TGTGCCAGCAGCCCCCCTCCGGCCAAAAACATTCAGTACTTC. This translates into CASSPPPAKNIQYF.

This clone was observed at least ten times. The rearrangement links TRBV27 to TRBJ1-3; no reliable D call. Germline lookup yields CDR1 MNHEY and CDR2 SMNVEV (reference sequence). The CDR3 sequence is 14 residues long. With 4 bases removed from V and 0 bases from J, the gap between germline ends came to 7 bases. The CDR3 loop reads CASSSTSSGNTIYF. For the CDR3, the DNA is TGTGCCAGCAGTTCGACGAGCTCTGGAAACACCATATATTTT.

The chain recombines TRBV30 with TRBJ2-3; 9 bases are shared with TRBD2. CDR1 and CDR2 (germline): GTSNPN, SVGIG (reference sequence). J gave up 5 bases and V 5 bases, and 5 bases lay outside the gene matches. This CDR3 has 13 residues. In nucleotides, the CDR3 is TGTGCCTGGGCGGGAGGGCCCGTAGATACGCAGTATTTT. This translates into CAWAGGPVDTQYF.

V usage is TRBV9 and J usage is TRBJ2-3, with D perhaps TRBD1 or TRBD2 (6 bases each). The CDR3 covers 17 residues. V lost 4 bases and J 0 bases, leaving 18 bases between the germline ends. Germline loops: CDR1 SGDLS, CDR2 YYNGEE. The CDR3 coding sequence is TGTGCCAGCAGCTCACTTGGTTGGGGGGCTAGCACAGATACGCAGTATTTT. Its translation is CASSSLGWGASTDTQYF.

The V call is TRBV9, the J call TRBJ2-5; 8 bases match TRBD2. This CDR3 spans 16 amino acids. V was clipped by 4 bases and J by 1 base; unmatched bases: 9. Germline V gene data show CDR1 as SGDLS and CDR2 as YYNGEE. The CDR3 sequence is CASSLSGGGIQETQYF. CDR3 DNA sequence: TGTGCCAGCAGCCTCAGCGGCGGGGGGATCCAAGAGACCCAGTACTTC.

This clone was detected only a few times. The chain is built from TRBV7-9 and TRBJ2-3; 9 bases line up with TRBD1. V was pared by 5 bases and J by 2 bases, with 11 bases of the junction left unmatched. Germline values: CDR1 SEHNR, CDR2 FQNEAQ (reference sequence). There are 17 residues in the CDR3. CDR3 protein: CASSPRAGQGITDTQYF. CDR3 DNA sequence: TGTGCCAGCAGCCCCAGAGCGGGACAGGGTATCACAGATACGCAGTATTTT.

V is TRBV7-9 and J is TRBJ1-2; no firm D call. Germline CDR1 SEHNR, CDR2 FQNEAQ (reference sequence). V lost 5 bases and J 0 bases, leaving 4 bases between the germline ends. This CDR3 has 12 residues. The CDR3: CASSPSNYGYTF. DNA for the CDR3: TGTGCCAGCAGCCCCTCTAACTATGGCTACACCTTC. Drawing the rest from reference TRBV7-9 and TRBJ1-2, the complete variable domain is DTGVSQNPRHKITKRGQNVTFRCDPISEHNRLYWYRQTLGQGPEFLTYFQNEAQLEKSRLLSDRFSAERPKGSFSTLEIQRTEQGDSAMYLCASSPSNYGYTFGSGTRLTVV.

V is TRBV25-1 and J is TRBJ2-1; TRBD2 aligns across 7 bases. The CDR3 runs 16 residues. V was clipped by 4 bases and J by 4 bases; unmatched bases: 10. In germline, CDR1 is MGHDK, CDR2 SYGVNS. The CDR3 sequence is CASSVLGERGYNEQFF. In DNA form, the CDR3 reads TGTGCCAGCAGTGTCCTAGGGGAGCGGGGTTACAATGAGCAGTTCTTC.

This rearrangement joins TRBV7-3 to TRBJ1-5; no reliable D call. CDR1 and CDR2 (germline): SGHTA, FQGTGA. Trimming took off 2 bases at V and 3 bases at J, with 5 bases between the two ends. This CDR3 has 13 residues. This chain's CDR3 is CASSLSANQPQHF. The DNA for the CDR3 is TGTGCCAGCAGCTTATCAGCCAATCAGCCCCAGCATTTT.

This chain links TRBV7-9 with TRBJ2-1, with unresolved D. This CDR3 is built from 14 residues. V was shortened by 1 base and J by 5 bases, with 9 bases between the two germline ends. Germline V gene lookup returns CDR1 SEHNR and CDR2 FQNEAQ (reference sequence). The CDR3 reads CASSLDLQDNEQFF. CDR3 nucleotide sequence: TGTGCCAGCAGCTTAGACTTACAAGACAATGAGCAGTTCTTC.

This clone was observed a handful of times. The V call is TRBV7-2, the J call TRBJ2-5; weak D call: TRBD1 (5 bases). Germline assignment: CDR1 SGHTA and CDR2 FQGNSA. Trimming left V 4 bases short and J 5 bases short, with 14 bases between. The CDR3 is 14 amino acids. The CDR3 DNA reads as TGTGCCAGCAGCTCTCAGGGTGGGTGGGAGACCCAGTACTTC. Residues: CASSSQGGWETQYF.

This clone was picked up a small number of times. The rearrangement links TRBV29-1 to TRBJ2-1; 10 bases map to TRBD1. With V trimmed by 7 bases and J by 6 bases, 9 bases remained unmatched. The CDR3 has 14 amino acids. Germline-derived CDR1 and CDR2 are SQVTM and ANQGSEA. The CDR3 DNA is TGCAGCGGTCTCCGGGACAGGGGAGGCAATGAGCAGTTCTTC. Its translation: CSGLRDRGGNEQFF.